The clone carrying this TCR beta chain showed up just once. Its antigen is currently unknown. This entry comes from a study of T cell repertoires in cytomegalovirus infection. Germline CDR1 and CDR2: ENHRY and SYGVKD. There are 17 residues in the CDR3. The V gene end was trimmed by 5 bases and the J gene end by 2 bases; junction bases not matched to a gene: 9. TCRdb re-called the reads with MiXCR, one entry per CDR3 protein. This sample has 75,000 to 95,000 distinct CDR3 sequences, with about 45% found just once. Whole-study findings and limits: What dominated the ex vivo response were HLA-C-restricted CMV-specific TCR beta clonotypes.

This clonotype originated in a human donor in good health (CMV status not recorded). Some clones in this sample may be carry-over from other donors' samples. The material sequenced was CD8+ T cells from cultured PBMCs, taken from culture after CMV antigen stimulation. The rearrangement joins TRBV10-3 to TRBJ1-6; 7 nucleotides line up with TRBD1. CDR3 residues: CAISPDGTAAYNSPLHF. CDR3 in DNA: TGTGCCATCAGTCCAGACGGGACAGCTGCCTATAATTCACCCCTCCACTTT.